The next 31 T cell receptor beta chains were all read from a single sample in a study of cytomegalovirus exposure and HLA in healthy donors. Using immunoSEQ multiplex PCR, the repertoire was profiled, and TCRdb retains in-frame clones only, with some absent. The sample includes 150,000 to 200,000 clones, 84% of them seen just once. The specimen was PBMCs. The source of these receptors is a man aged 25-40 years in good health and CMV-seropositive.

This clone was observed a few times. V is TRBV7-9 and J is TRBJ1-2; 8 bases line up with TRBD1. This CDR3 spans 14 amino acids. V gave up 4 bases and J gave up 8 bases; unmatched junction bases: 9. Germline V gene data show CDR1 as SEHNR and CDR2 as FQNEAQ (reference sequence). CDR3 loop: CASSSAGQGGGYTF. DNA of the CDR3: TGTGCCAGCAGCTCCGCCGGACAGGGAGGAGGCTACACCTTC.

DNA for the CDR3: TGTGCCAGCAGCCCACACCAGGGGTTCGCGAACACCGGGGAGCTGTTTTTT. Protein product: CASSPHQGFANTGELFF. This rearrangement joins TRBV11-2 to TRBJ2-2, with TRBD1 as a possible D gene (6 bases). CDR3 length: 17 residues. Trimming removed 5 bases from V and 0 bases from J, with 16 bases in between. Germline CDR1 and CDR2: SGHAT and FQNNGV.

CDR3 DNA: TGTGCCAGCAGCCTGGGAAGGGAGGCGTCCGGTGGCTACACCTTC. This encodes CASSLGREASGGYTF. This sequence joins TRBV7-9 and TRBJ1-2; D is unclear. CDR1 SEHNR and CDR2 FQNEAQ come from the germline V gene (reference sequence). V was trimmed by 5 bases and J by 7 bases, leaving 20 bases between them. CDR3 length equals 15 residues.

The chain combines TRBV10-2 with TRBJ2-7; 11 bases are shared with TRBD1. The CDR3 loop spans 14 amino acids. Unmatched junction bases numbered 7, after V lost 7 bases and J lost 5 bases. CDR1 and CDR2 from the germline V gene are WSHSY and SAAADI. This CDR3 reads CASKTGTGGDEQYF. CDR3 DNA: TGCGCCAGCAAAACCGGGACAGGGGGGGACGAGCAGTACTTC.

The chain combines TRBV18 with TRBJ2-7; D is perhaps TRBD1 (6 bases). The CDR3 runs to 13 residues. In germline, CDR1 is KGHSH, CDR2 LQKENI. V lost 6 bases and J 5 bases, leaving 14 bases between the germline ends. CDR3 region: CASSPGTHNEQYF. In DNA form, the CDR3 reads TGTGCCAGCTCCCCCGGGACACACAACGAGCAGTACTTC.

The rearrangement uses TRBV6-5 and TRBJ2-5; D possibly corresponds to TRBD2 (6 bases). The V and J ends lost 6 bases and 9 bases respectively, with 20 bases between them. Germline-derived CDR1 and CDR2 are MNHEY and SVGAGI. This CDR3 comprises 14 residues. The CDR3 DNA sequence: TGTGCCAGCAGCTCCCGGGACTGGGGGTCGGCCCAGTACTTC. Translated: CASSSRDWGSAQYF.

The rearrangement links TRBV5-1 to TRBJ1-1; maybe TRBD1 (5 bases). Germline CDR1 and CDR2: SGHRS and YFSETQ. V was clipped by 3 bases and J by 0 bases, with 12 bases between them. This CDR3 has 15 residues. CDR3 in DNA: TGCGCCAGCAGCTCGGAGGGGCTGATGAACACTGAAGCTTTCTTT. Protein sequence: CASSSEGLMNTEAFF.

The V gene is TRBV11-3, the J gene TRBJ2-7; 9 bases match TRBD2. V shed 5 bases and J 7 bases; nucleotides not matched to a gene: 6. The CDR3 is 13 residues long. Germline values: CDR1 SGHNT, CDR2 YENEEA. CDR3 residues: CASSRGGAGEQYF. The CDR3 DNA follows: TGTGCCAGCAGCCGCGGGGGGGCCGGTGAGCAGTACTTC.

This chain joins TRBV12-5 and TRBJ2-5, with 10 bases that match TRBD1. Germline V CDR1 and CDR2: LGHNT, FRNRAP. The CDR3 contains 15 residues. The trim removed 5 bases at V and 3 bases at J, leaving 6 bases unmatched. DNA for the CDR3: TGTGCTAGTGGTCCCGGGACAGGGGATGAAGAGACCCAGTACTTC. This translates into CASGPGTGDEETQYF.

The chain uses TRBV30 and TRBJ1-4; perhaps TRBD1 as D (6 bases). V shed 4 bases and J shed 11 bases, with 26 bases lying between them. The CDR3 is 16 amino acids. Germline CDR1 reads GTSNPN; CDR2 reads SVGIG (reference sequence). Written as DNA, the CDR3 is TGTGCCTGGACCCGGACAGACTACAGGGCTCGACCGAAACTGTTTTTT. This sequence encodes CAWTRTDYRARPKLFF.

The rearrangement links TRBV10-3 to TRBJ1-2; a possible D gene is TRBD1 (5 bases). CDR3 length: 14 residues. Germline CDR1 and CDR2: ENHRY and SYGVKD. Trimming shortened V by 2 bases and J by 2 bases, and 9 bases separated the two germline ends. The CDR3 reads CAISEATENYGYTF. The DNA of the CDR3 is TGTGCCATCAGTGAGGCGACAGAAAACTATGGCTACACCTTC.

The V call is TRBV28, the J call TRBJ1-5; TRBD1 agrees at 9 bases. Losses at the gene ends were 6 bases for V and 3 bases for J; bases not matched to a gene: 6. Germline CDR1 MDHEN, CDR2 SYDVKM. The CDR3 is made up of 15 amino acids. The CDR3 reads CASSLTGGLNQPQHF. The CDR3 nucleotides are TGTGCCAGCAGCCTTACAGGGGGCCTCAATCAGCCCCAGCATTTT.

The CDR3 region is CASRKLAGGPRNEQFF. The CDR3 DNA reads as TGTGCCAGCAGGAAACTAGCGGGAGGGCCTCGGAATGAGCAGTTCTTC. J is TRBJ2-1 and V is TRBV7-9, with 13 bases lining up with TRBD2. The CDR3 spans 16 residues. Germline V gene sequence: CDR1 SEHNR, CDR2 FQNEAQ (reference sequence). V lost 6 bases, J lost 7 bases, and 9 bases stayed unmatched.

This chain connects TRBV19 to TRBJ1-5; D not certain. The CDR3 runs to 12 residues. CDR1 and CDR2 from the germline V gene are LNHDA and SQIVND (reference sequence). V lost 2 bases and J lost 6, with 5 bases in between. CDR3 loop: CASSINSQPQHF. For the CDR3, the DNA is TGTGCCAGTAGTATAAATAGTCAGCCCCAGCATTTT.

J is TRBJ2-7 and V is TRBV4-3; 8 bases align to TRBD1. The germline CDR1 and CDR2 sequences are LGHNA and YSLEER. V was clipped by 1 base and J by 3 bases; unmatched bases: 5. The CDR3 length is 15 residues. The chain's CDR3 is CASSQAQGAGYEQYF. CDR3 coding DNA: TGCGCCAGCAGCCAAGCCCAGGGGGCGGGCTACGAGCAGTACTTC.

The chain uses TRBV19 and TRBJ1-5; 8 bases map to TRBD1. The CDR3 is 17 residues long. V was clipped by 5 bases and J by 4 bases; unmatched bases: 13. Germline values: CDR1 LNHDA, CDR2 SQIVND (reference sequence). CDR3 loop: CASSYPTGRGQNQPQHF. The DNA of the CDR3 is TGTGCCAGTAGTTACCCCACGGGCAGGGGGCAAAATCAGCCCCAGCATTTT. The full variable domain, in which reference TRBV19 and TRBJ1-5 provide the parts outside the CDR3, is DGGITQSPKYLFRKEGQNVTLSCEQNLNHDAMYWYRQDPGQGLRLIYYSQIVNDFQKGDIAEGYSVSREKKESFPLTVTSAQKNPTAFYLCASSYPTGRGQNQPQHFGDGTRLSIL.

The CDR3 sequence: CASSFTGTSGRAGADTQYF. Written as DNA, the CDR3 is TGTGCCAGCAGCTTCACCGGGACTAGCGGGAGGGCCGGGGCAGATACGCAGTATTTT. The chain joins TRBV11-3 to TRBJ2-3; 16 nucleotides line up with TRBD2. J was trimmed by 4 bases and V by 3 bases; bases with no gene match: 10. The CDR3 has 19 residues. CDR1 SGHNT and CDR2 YENEEA come from the germline V gene.

The CDR3 is CASSLMDDNTQYF. In DNA form, the CDR3 reads TGCGCCAGCAGCCTGATGGATGACAATACGCAGTATTTT. The chain links TRBV5-1 to TRBJ2-3; no clear D. Trimming removed 4 bases at V and 7 bases at J, with 13 bases between. The CDR3 totals 13 residues. Germline CDR1 reads SGHRS; CDR2 reads YFSETQ.

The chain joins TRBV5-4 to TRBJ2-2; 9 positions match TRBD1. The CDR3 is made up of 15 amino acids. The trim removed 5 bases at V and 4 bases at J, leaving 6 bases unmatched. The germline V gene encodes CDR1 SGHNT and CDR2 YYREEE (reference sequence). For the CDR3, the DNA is TGTGCCAGCAGGGCCGGGACAGGGTTCACCGGGGAGCTGTTTTTT. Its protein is CASRAGTGFTGELFF.

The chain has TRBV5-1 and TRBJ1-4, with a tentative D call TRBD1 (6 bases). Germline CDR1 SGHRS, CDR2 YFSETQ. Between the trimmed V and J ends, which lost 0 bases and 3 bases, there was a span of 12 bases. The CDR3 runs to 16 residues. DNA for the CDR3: TGCGCCAGCAGCTTGGGTGCCTGGGGGCCTAATGAAAAACTGTTTTTT. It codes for CASSLGAWGPNEKLFF.

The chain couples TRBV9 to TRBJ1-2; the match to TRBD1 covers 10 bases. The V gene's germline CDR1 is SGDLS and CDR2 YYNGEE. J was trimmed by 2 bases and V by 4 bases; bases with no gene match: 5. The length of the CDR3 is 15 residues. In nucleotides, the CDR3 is TGTGCCAGCAGCATCGGACAGGGGGGGAACTATGGCTACACCTTC. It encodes CASSIGQGGNYGYTF.

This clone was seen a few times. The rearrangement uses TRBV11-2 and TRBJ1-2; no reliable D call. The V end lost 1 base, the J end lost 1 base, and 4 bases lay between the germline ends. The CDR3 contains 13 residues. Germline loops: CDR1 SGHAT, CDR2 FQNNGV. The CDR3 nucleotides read TGTGCCAGCAGCTTAGGAGTTAACTATGGCTACACCTTC. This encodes CASSLGVNYGYTF.

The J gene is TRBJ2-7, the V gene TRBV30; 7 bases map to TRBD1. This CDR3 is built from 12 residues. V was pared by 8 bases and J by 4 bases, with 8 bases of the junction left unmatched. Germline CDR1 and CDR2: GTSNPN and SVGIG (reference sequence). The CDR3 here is CAGERGQYEQYF. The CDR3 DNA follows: TGTGCCGGTGAGAGGGGGCAGTACGAGCAGTACTTC.

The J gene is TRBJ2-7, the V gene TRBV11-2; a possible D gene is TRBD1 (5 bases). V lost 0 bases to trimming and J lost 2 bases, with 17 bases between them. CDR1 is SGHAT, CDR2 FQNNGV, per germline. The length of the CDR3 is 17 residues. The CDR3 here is CASSLDRGHVRAYEQYF. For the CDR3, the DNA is TGTGCCAGCAGCTTAGATAGGGGTCACGTTAGGGCCTACGAGCAGTACTTC.

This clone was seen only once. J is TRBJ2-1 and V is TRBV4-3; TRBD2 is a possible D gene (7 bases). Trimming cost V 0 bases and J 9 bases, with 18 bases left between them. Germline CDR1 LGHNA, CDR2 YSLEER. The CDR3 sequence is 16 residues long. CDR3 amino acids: CASSQEGWGGASEQFF. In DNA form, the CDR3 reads TGCGCCAGCAGCCAAGAGGGATGGGGGGGCGCGTCTGAGCAGTTCTTC.

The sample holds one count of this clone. The CDR3 protein is CASSLTGLHLRGYTF. Here the CDR3 DNA reads TGTGCCAGCAGCTTAACAGGGCTCCACCTTCGAGGCTACACCTTC. The rearrangement joins TRBV5-6 to TRBJ1-2; TRBD1 is a possible D gene (6 bases). The CDR3 is made up of 15 amino acids. The V end was cut by 2 bases, the J end by 8 bases, with 19 bases between. Germline V gene data show CDR1 as SGHDT and CDR2 as YYEEEE.

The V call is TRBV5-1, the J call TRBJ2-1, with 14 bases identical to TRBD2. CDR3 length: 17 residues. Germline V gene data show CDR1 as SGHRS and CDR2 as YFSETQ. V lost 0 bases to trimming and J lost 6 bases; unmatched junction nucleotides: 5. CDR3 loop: CASSLGLAGGLGNEQFF. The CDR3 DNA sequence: TGCGCCAGCAGCTTGGGACTAGCGGGAGGGCTTGGCAATGAGCAGTTCTTC. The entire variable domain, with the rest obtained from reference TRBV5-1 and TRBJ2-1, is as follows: KAGVTQTPRYLIKTRGQQVTLSCSPISGHRSVSWYQQTPGQGLQFLFEYFSETQRNKGNFPGRFSGRQFSNSRSEMNVSTLELGDSALYLCASSLGLAGGLGNEQFFGPGTRLTVL.

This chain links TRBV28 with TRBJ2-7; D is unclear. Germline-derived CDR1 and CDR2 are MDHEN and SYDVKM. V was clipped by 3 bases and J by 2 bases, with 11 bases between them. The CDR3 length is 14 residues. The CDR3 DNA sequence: TGTGCCAGCAGTTTCCCCGACAAGACCTACGAGCAGTACTTC. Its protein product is CASSFPDKTYEQYF.

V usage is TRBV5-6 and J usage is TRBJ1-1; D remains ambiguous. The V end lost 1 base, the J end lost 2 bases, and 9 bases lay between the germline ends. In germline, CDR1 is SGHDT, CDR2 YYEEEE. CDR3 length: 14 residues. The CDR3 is CASSLWPGNTEAFF. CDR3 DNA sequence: TGTGCCAGCAGCTTGTGGCCGGGTAACACTGAAGCTTTCTTT.

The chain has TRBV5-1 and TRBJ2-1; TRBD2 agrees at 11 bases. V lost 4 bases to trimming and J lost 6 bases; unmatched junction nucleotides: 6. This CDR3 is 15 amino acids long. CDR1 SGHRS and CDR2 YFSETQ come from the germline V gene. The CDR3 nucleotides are TGCGCCAGCAGCGATACTAGCGGGAGTTTCAATGAGCAGTTCTTC. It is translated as CASSDTSGSFNEQFF.

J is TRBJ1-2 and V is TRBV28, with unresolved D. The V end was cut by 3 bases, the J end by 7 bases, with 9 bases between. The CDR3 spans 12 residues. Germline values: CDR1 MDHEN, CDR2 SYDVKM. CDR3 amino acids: CASSLLTTGYTF. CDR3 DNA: TGTGCCAGCAGTTTGTTGACAACTGGCTACACCTTC.